Sequencing of this TCR beta chain was carried out in a study of somatic mutations in cytotoxic T cells in rheumatoid arthritis. This table comes from immunoSEQ multiplex PCR, and its TCRdb copy is limited to in-frame clones, with some not included. The data contain approximately 17,000 clones, 65% to 85% of them singletons. The germline CDR1 and CDR2 sequences are MNHEY and SVGAGI. The length of the CDR3 is 16 residues. Trimming shortened V by 0 bases and J by 2 bases, and 14 bases separated the two germline ends. This chain links TRBV6-5 with TRBJ2-7; D may be TRBD2 (5 bases). This clonotype originated in an adult with rheumatoid arthritis. Sequencing was carried out using CD8+ T cells sorted from blood. CDR3 sequence: CASSYSEVSYTYEQYF. CDR3 DNA sequence: TGTGCCAGCAGTTACTCGGAGGTATCCTACACCTACGAGCAGTACTTC.